The 8 T cell receptor beta chains listed next were all sequenced from one sample in a study of blood T cell repertoires in COVID-19. TCRdb keeps only in-frame clones here, not all; method: immunoSEQ multiplex PCR. The sample carries approximately 230,000 clones, 82% recorded once. Material: peripheral blood. The receptors stem from a woman older than 75 with active or convalescent COVID-19.

The V gene is TRBV18, the J gene TRBJ2-7; TRBD1 matches at 8 bases. The CDR3 spans 16 residues. The V gene end was trimmed by 3 bases and the J gene end by 0 bases; junction bases not matched to a gene: 7. CDR1 KGHSH and CDR2 LQKENI come from the germline V gene. The CDR3, as DNA: TGTGCCAGCTCACCGATAGGACAGGGTAGCTCCTACGAGCAGTACTTC. This sequence encodes CASSPIGQGSSYEQYF.

This chain connects TRBV6-5 to TRBJ1-5; D uncertain. The CDR3 consists of 13 residues. The germline V gene encodes CDR1 MNHEY and CDR2 SVGAGI. V gave up 5 bases and J gave up 7 bases, with 12 bases separating them. The CDR3 loop is CASSPEYWQPQHF. The CDR3 DNA reads as TGTGCCAGCAGTCCTGAGTACTGGCAGCCCCAGCATTTT.

This clone was detected once. J is TRBJ2-1 and V is TRBV24-1; no reliable D call. Germline CDR1 and CDR2: KGHDR and SFDVKD. V was clipped by 4 bases and J by 5 bases, with 14 bases between them. The CDR3 loop spans 15 amino acids. CDR3 sequence: CATSDGSKPNNEQFF. The DNA of the CDR3 is TGTGCCACCAGTGACGGGTCCAAGCCGAACAATGAGCAGTTCTTC.

Notes on this clone: Other DNA sequences within the sample encode an identical CDR3. The chain has TRBV7-2 and TRBJ2-3; weak D call: TRBD1 (6 bases). Trimming stripped 0 bases from V and 1 base from J, with 8 bases between. This CDR3 region has 15 residues. Germline loops: CDR1 SGHTA, CDR2 FQGNSA. CDR3 sequence reads: CASSLAAGGTDTQYF. CDR3 bases: TGTGCCAGCAGCTTAGCTGCAGGGGGCACAGATACGCAGTATTTT.

V usage is TRBV28 and J usage is TRBJ2-7; D might be TRBD1 (6 bases). V lost 3 bases and J lost 6, with 18 bases in between. Germline V CDR1 and CDR2: MDHEN, SYDVKM. The CDR3 runs to 15 residues. CDR3 region: CASSLVGGILVEQYF. The CDR3 bases are TGTGCCAGCAGTTTGGTAGGGGGTATTCTTGTCGAGCAGTACTTC.

The chain carries TRBV4-2 and TRBJ2-5; D perhaps matches TRBD2 (6 bases). This CDR3 spans 14 amino acids. CDR1 and CDR2 from the germline V gene are LGHNA and YNFKEQ. The V end lost 0 bases, the J end lost 5 bases, and 10 bases lay between the germline ends. The DNA for the CDR3 is TGTGCCAGCAGCCAAGATTGGGGGGTGGAGACCCAGTACTTC. It specifies CASSQDWGVETQYF.

The CDR3 DNA reads as TGTGCCAGCAGTTGGGGGGGGAACACTGAAGCTTTCTTT. Translation: CASSWGGNTEAFF. V is TRBV6-5 and J is TRBJ1-1, with D possibly matching TRBD1 (5 bases). Germline V gene sequence: CDR1 MNHEY, CDR2 SVGAGI. The CDR3 is 13 amino acids. V was pared by 4 bases and J by 1 base, with 7 bases between.

CDR3 in DNA: TGTGCCAGTAGTATAGCCATAATGACAGGGAGAACCGGGGAGCTGTTTTTT. It yields the protein CASSIAIMTGRTGELFF. The chain carries TRBV19 and TRBJ2-2, with 7 bases identical to TRBD1. Germline V CDR1 and CDR2: LNHDA, SQIVND (reference sequence). J gave up 5 bases and V 1 base, and 10 bases lay outside the gene matches. This CDR3 contains 17 residues. Supplemented by reference TRBV19 and TRBJ2-2, the full variable domain reads DGGITQSPKYLFRKEGQNVTLSCEQNLNHDAMYWYRQDPGQGLRLIYYSQIVNDFQKGDIAEGYSVSREKKESFPLTVTSAQKNPTAFYLCASSIAIMTGRTGELFFGEGSRLTVL.